The rows below give T cell receptor beta chains drawn from one sample of a study of blood T cell repertoires in COVID-19. The protocol was immunoSEQ multiplex PCR, while the TCRdb copy is restricted to in-frame clones and leaves out a portion. The table lists a few hundred thousand clones, approximately 80% of them singletons. Material: peripheral blood. These receptors came from a human donor with acute or convalescent COVID-19. The donor label of this sample is uncertain. Each CDR3 is given with its conserved first and last residue. Fields, in order: V gene, J gene, clone size, D gene, CDR3 protein, CDR3 DNA. A D gene is named only where the DNA matches it firmly. Clone size is given for some rows only: seen once, a few or many times, or a class if the clone is expanded.

V gene: TRBV29-1; J gene: TRBJ1-1; clone size: .; D gene: TRBD1; CDR3 protein: CSVVTGGRLEAFF; CDR3 DNA: TGCAGCGTTGTTACAGGGGGCCGACTTGAAGCTTTCTTT
V gene: TRBV18; J gene: TRBJ1-3; clone size: .; D gene: .; CDR3 protein: CASSRSDSSGNTIYF; CDR3 DNA: TGTGCCAGCTCACGTTCGGACAGCTCTGGAAACACCATATATTTT
V gene: TRBV3-1/TRBV3-2; J gene: TRBJ2-5; clone size: .; D gene: TRBD2; CDR3 protein: CASRGGGQETQYF; CDR3 DNA: TGTGCCAGCAGGGGCGGGGGCCAAGAGACCCAGTACTTC
V gene: TRBV7-9; J gene: TRBJ2-7; clone size: .; D gene: .; CDR3 protein: CASSQDLGGQGQYF; CDR3 DNA: TGTGCCAGCAGCCAAGACCTGGGGGGGCAAGGGCAGTACTTC
V gene: TRBV9; J gene: TRBJ2-1; clone size: .; D gene: .; CDR3 protein: CASSPVPRGNEQFF; CDR3 DNA: TGTGCCAGCAGCCCCGTACCTAGGGGAAATGAGCAGTTCTTC
V gene: TRBV25-1; J gene: TRBJ2-5; clone size: once; D gene: TRBD2; CDR3 protein: CASSDSRRGSQETQYF; CDR3 DNA: TGTGCCAGCAGTGATTCGAGGCGGGGGAGCCAGGAGACCCAGTACTTC
V gene: TRBV30; J gene: TRBJ1-5; clone size: .; D gene: .; CDR3 protein: CAWTPGAGNQPQHF; CDR3 DNA: TGTGCCTGGACCCCAGGGGCGGGCAATCAGCCCCAGCATTTT
V gene: TRBV19; J gene: TRBJ1-1; clone size: .; D gene: .; CDR3 protein: CASSIQVNTEAFF; CDR3 DNA: TGTGCCAGTAGTATACAGGTGAACACTGAAGCTTTCTTT
V gene: TRBV18; J gene: TRBJ2-1; clone size: .; D gene: TRBD2; CDR3 protein: CASSPPGLAGVNEQFF; CDR3 DNA: TGTGCCAGCTCACCGCCGGGACTAGCGGGAGTCAATGAGCAGTTCTTC
V gene: TRBV3-1/TRBV3-2; J gene: TRBJ1-3; clone size: .; D gene: .; CDR3 protein: CASSRDMGRNTIYF; CDR3 DNA: TGTGCCAGCAGCCGGGACATGGGCCGCAACACCATATATTTT
V gene: TRBV19; J gene: TRBJ1-4; clone size: .; D gene: .; CDR3 protein: CASTGRGTNEKLFF; CDR3 DNA: TGTGCCAGTACGGGGAGAGGAACTAATGAAAAACTGTTTTTT
V gene: TRBV5-1; J gene: TRBJ1-2; clone size: .; D gene: TRBD1; CDR3 protein: CASSFTGEAGYTF; CDR3 DNA: TGCGCCAGCAGCTTTACAGGGGAAGCGGGCTACACCTTC
V gene: TRBV9; J gene: TRBJ1-4; clone size: .; D gene: .; CDR3 protein: CASSGEGTLNEKLFF; CDR3 DNA: TGTGCCAGCAGCGGGGAGGGGACCCTTAATGAAAAACTGTTTTTT
V gene: TRBV3-1/TRBV3-2; J gene: TRBJ2-6; clone size: .; D gene: .; CDR3 protein: CASSLSTGYAGANVLTF; CDR3 DNA: TGTGCCAGCAGCCTCTCAACGGGGTACGCTGGGGCCAACGTCCTGACTTTC
V gene: TRBV12-3/TRBV12-4; J gene: TRBJ1-6; clone size: few; D gene: .; CDR3 protein: CASSSQRESPLHF; CDR3 DNA: TGTGCCAGCAGTTCCCAACGGGAGTCACCCCTCCACTTT
V gene: TRBV2; J gene: TRBJ2-5; clone size: .; D gene: .; CDR3 protein: CASGRFQETQYF; CDR3 DNA: TGTGCCAGTGGCAGGTTCCAAGAGACCCAGTACTTC
V gene: TRBV30; J gene: TRBJ2-7; clone size: .; D gene: .; CDR3 protein: CAWSPRATHGYEQYF; CDR3 DNA: TGTGCCTGGAGTCCGCGGGCCACCCATGGGTACGAGCAGTACTTC
V gene: TRBV9; J gene: TRBJ2-3; clone size: .; D gene: TRBD2; CDR3 protein: CASSSGLAGGQADTQYF; CDR3 DNA: TGTGCCAGCAGCTCAGGACTAGCGGGGGGTCAGGCAGATACGCAGTATTTT
V gene: TRBV7-9; J gene: TRBJ1-1; clone size: .; D gene: TRBD1; CDR3 protein: CASSSTGSHTEAFF; CDR3 DNA: TGTGCCAGCAGTTCGACAGGGTCCCACACTGAAGCTTTCTTT
V gene: TRBV5-1; J gene: TRBJ1-2; clone size: .; D gene: TRBD1; CDR3 protein: CASRGDRTNYGYTF; CDR3 DNA: TGCGCCAGCAGAGGGGACAGAACTAACTATGGCTACACCTTC
V gene: TRBV5-5; J gene: TRBJ2-1; clone size: .; D gene: TRBD2; CDR3 protein: CASSLERGGRSEQFF; CDR3 DNA: TGTGCCAGCAGCTTGGAGCGGGGGGGCCGTAGTGAGCAGTTCTTC
V gene: TRBV29-1; J gene: TRBJ2-7; clone size: .; D gene: TRBD2; CDR3 protein: CSVLTSGTSNYEQYF; CDR3 DNA: TGCAGCGTCCTGACCTCCGGGACTAGCAACTACGAGCAGTACTTC
V gene: TRBV3-1/TRBV3-2; J gene: TRBJ1-1; clone size: few; D gene: .; CDR3 protein: CASSQDRRGRRRGTEAFF; CDR3 DNA: TGTGCCAGCAGCCAAGATCGCCGTGGACGGAGGAGGGGCACTGAAGCTTTCTTT
V gene: TRBV10-2; J gene: TRBJ1-6; clone size: .; D gene: TRBD1; CDR3 protein: CATYRDRGSPLHF; CDR3 DNA: TGCGCCACCTACCGGGACAGGGGTTCACCCCTCCACTTT
V gene: TRBV28; J gene: TRBJ1-2; clone size: few; D gene: .; CDR3 protein: CASGAGFKIYGYTF; CDR3 DNA: TGTGCCAGCGGGGCAGGCTTCAAGATCTATGGCTACACCTTC
V gene: TRBV6-5; J gene: TRBJ1-2; clone size: .; D gene: TRBD1; CDR3 protein: CASSSRDRGGYGYTF; CDR3 DNA: TGTGCCAGCAGTAGCCGGGACAGGGGAGGCTATGGCTACACCTTC
V gene: TRBV6-5; J gene: TRBJ1-2; clone size: .; D gene: TRBD1; CDR3 protein: CASSYSWTGQTYGYTF; CDR3 DNA: TGTGCCAGCAGTTACTCATGGACAGGGCAAACCTATGGCTACACCTTC
V gene: TRBV6-5; J gene: TRBJ2-5; clone size: .; D gene: .; CDR3 protein: CASSYGRGKETQYF; CDR3 DNA: TGTGCCAGCAGTTACGGCAGGGGAAAGGAGACCCAGTACTTC
V gene: TRBV2; J gene: TRBJ1-1; clone size: .; D gene: .; CDR3 protein: CASRSAQEDTEAFF; CDR3 DNA: TGTGCCAGCAGATCTGCCCAGGAAGACACTGAAGCTTTCTTT
V gene: TRBV4-1; J gene: TRBJ1-2; clone size: .; D gene: .; CDR3 protein: CASSQGRPTNYGYTF; CDR3 DNA: TGCGCCAGCAGCCAAGGGAGGCCGACTAACTATGGCTACACCTTC
V gene: TRBV11-1; J gene: TRBJ1-2; clone size: .; D gene: TRBD1; CDR3 protein: CASSPDRAYGYTF; CDR3 DNA: TGTGCCAGCAGCCCCGACAGGGCCTATGGCTACACCTTC
V gene: TRBV24-1; J gene: TRBJ1-5; clone size: .; D gene: TRBD1; CDR3 protein: CATSDPGTGDQPQHF; CDR3 DNA: TGTGCCACCAGTGATCCCGGGACAGGGGACCAGCCCCAGCATTTT
V gene: TRBV7-8; J gene: TRBJ1-2; clone size: .; D gene: TRBD1; CDR3 protein: CASSLRDRSRGYTF; CDR3 DNA: TGTGCCAGCAGCTTGAGGGACAGGAGCCGTGGCTACACCTTC
V gene: TRBV11-2; J gene: TRBJ1-1; clone size: .; D gene: TRBD1; CDR3 protein: CASSITGGLMNTEAFF; CDR3 DNA: TGTGCCAGCAGCATCACAGGGGGTCTCATGAACACTGAAGCTTTCTTT
V gene: TRBV7-9; J gene: TRBJ2-7; clone size: .; D gene: .; CDR3 protein: CASSLTGYEQYF; CDR3 DNA: TGTGCCAGCAGCTTAACGGGGTACGAGCAGTACTTC
V gene: TRBV27; J gene: TRBJ1-4; clone size: .; D gene: .; CDR3 protein: CASSFLWGGEKLFF; CDR3 DNA: TGTGCCAGCAGTTTTCTGTGGGGAGGCGAAAAACTGTTTTTT
V gene: TRBV30; J gene: TRBJ1-5; clone size: .; D gene: .; CDR3 protein: CAWSAQGMGNQPQHF; CDR3 DNA: TGTGCCTGGAGTGCCCAGGGGATGGGCAATCAGCCCCAGCATTTT
V gene: TRBV19; J gene: TRBJ2-5; clone size: .; D gene: TRBD2; CDR3 protein: CASSTGLAGKYF; CDR3 DNA: TGTGCCAGTAGTACCGGGCTAGCGGGGAAGTACTTC
V gene: TRBV5-1; J gene: TRBJ2-6; clone size: .; D gene: TRBD1; CDR3 protein: CASSPRTGKSSGANVLTF; CDR3 DNA: TGCGCCAGCAGCCCCCGGACAGGGAAAAGTTCTGGGGCCAACGTCCTGACTTTC
V gene: TRBV19; J gene: TRBJ2-7; clone size: .; D gene: .; CDR3 protein: CASSKDRPFGGEQYF; CDR3 DNA: TGTGCCAGTAGTAAGGACAGGCCATTTGGGGGGGAGCAGTACTTC
V gene: TRBV30; J gene: TRBJ1-5; clone size: .; D gene: .; CDR3 protein: CASQRKGDQPQHF; CDR3 DNA: TGTGCCTCACAGAGAAAAGGGGATCAGCCCCAGCATTTT
V gene: TRBV19; J gene: TRBJ1-2; clone size: .; D gene: .; CDR3 protein: CASSIGWAVKTF; CDR3 DNA: TGTGCCAGTAGTATAGGTTGGGCAGTTAAGACCTTC
V gene: TRBV5-4; J gene: TRBJ2-5; clone size: .; D gene: TRBD2; CDR3 protein: CASSIPSGSQETQYF; CDR3 DNA: TGTGCCAGCAGCATCCCTAGCGGTTCACAAGAGACCCAGTACTTC
V gene: TRBV12-3/TRBV12-4; J gene: TRBJ1-4; clone size: .; D gene: .; CDR3 protein: CASSLLSNEKLFF; CDR3 DNA: TGTGCCAGCAGTTTACTTTCTAATGAAAAACTGTTTTTT
V gene: TRBV2; J gene: TRBJ2-3; clone size: .; D gene: TRBD1; CDR3 protein: CASSGQGAGDTQYF; CDR3 DNA: TGTGCCAGCAGTGGACAGGGGGCGGGAGATACGCAGTATTTT
V gene: TRBV7-2; J gene: TRBJ2-1; clone size: .; D gene: .; CDR3 protein: CASNSLKRDEQFF; CDR3 DNA: TGTGCCAGCAACTCCCTTAAGCGGGATGAGCAGTTCTTC
V gene: TRBV7-9; J gene: TRBJ1-1; clone size: .; D gene: .; CDR3 protein: CAAVGGKGNTEAFF; CDR3 DNA: TGTGCCGCAGTGGGGGGTAAGGGGAACACTGAAGCTTTCTTT
V gene: TRBV2; J gene: TRBJ1-5; clone size: .; D gene: .; CDR3 protein: CASNRQGNQPQHF; CDR3 DNA: TGTGCCAGCAACCGACAGGGCAATCAGCCCCAGCATTTT
V gene: TRBV7-6; J gene: TRBJ2-3; clone size: .; D gene: TRBD2; CDR3 protein: CASKLAGGPGDTQYF; CDR3 DNA: TGTGCCAGCAAACTAGCGGGAGGGCCTGGAGATACGCAGTATTTT
V gene: TRBV5-1; J gene: TRBJ2-1; clone size: .; D gene: .; CDR3 protein: CASSIGGEYNEQFF; CDR3 DNA: TGCGCCAGCAGCATAGGGGGGGAATACAATGAGCAGTTCTTC
V gene: TRBV18; J gene: TRBJ1-4; clone size: .; D gene: TRBD1; CDR3 protein: CASSPGQGTEKLFF; CDR3 DNA: TGTGCCAGCTCACCGGGACAGGGCACTGAAAAACTGTTTTTT
V gene: TRBV5-1; J gene: TRBJ2-1; clone size: .; D gene: TRBD1; CDR3 protein: CASSLVVGQGGYEQFF; CDR3 DNA: TGCGCCAGCAGCTTGGTAGTTGGACAGGGCGGCTATGAGCAGTTCTTC
V gene: TRBV18; J gene: TRBJ1-4; clone size: .; D gene: .; CDR3 protein: CASSPTATNEKLFF; CDR3 DNA: TGTGCCAGCTCACCGACAGCAACTAATGAAAAACTGTTTTTT
V gene: TRBV6-5; J gene: TRBJ1-5; clone size: .; D gene: .; CDR3 protein: CASSPTTSSNQPQHF; CDR3 DNA: TGTGCCAGCAGCCCCACGACAAGTAGCAATCAGCCCCAGCATTTT
V gene: TRBV6-5; J gene: TRBJ2-1; clone size: .; D gene: .; CDR3 protein: CASSFADSSYNEQFF; CDR3 DNA: TGTGCCAGCAGTTTCGCCGACAGTTCCTACAATGAGCAGTTCTTC